These 14 T cell receptor beta chains share one sample of origin, sequenced in a study of OX40 agonist ivuxolimab in advanced cancers. The repertoire was sequenced with immunoSEQ multiplex PCR; TCRdb's copy has only in-frame clones and lacks some. The sample lists some 74,000 clones, approximately 90% occurring once. Sequenced material: CD4+ or CD8+ T cells sorted from blood, taken in a trial of the OX40 agonist ivuxolimab. The receptors come from an adult with an advanced solid tumor such as melanoma, head and neck, liver or kidney cancer.

This rearrangement joins TRBV28 to TRBJ2-1, with 8 bases identical to TRBD2. The CDR3 is made up of 15 amino acids. Germline V lookup: CDR1 MDHEN, CDR2 SYDVKM. V lost 1 base to trimming and J lost 7 bases; unmatched junction nucleotides: 6. The CDR3 is CASSLLSGGPNEQFF. CDR3 bases: TGTGCCAGCAGTTTATTGTCGGGAGGGCCGAATGAGCAGTTCTTC.

The rearrangement uses TRBV6-1 and TRBJ2-1; D unclear. The V gene lost 2 bases and the J gene lost 4 bases, with 3 bases spanning the gap. The CDR3 is 12 amino acids. Germline V gene lookup returns CDR1 MNHNS and CDR2 SASEGT. CDR3 nucleotide sequence: TGTGCCAGCAGTGAACTTTACAATGAGCAGTTCTTC. Its translation is CASSELYNEQFF.

This clone was seen only once. V usage is TRBV25-1 and J usage is TRBJ2-2, with D perhaps TRBD1 or TRBD2 (6 bases each). The CDR3 covers 15 residues. The germline CDR1 and CDR2 sequences are MGHDK and SYGVNS. V shed 3 bases and J shed 4 bases, with 12 bases lying between them. CDR3 region: CASSEPPGATGELFF. The CDR3 nucleotides are TGTGCCAGCAGTGAGCCCCCGGGGGCCACCGGGGAGCTGTTTTTT.

In regard to this clone: The sample contains more than one DNA sequence encoding this CDR3. The rearrangement links TRBV2 to TRBJ1-2; possible D gene TRBD1, 6 bases. V was trimmed by 6 bases and J by 4 bases, leaving 12 bases between them. The germline V gene encodes CDR1 SNHLY and CDR2 FYNNEI. CDR3 length: 13 amino acids. CDR3 in amino acids: CASSLRGGYGYTF. The DNA for the CDR3 is TGTGCCAGCAGCCTCAGGGGTGGCTATGGCTACACCTTC.

The chain joins TRBV6-5 to TRBJ1-2; D might be TRBD1 (6 bases). This CDR3 comprises 15 residues. Trimming left V 6 bases short and J 4 bases short, with 18 bases between. The germline CDR1 and CDR2 sequences are MNHEY and SVGAGI. CDR3 DNA sequence: TGTGCCAGCAGAAGCGGAAAACAGGGCTTCTATGGCTACACCTTC. This translates into CASRSGKQGFYGYTF.

This chain connects TRBV6-1 to TRBJ1-2, with unresolved D. This CDR3 region has 15 residues. Germline V gene sequence: CDR1 MNHNS, CDR2 SASEGT. The germline V and J ends were trimmed by 2 bases and 0 bases, with 10 bases remaining between them. CDR3 protein: CASSERVIANYGYTF. CDR3 sequence (DNA): TGTGCCAGCAGTGAAAGGGTAATAGCTAACTATGGCTACACCTTC.

This clone was counted once. The CDR3 loop is CASSNWGLPTQYF. The CDR3 DNA sequence: TGTGCCAGCAGCAATTGGGGTCTACCGACGCAGTATTTT. The rearrangement joins TRBV21-1 to TRBJ2-3. TRBV21-1 is noted as a pseudogene. The length of the CDR3 is 13 residues.

The chain has TRBV27 and TRBJ1-2, with D maybe TRBD1 (6 bases). V was clipped by 6 bases and J by 0 bases, with 26 bases between them. This CDR3 has 19 residues. Germline CDR1 MNHEY, CDR2 SMNVEV (reference sequence). DNA of the CDR3: TGTGCCAGCAGACCAAAAGCCAGACCCAACAGGGTTACTAACTATGGCTACACCTTC. Its protein product is CASRPKARPNRVTNYGYTF.

The CDR3 coding sequence is TGTGCCAGCAGCCAGACCGGACTCGCGCCCCAGCATTTT. This sequence encodes CASSQTGLAPQHF. The rearrangement links TRBV14 to TRBJ1-5; D unclear. Germline lookup yields CDR1 SGHDN and CDR2 FVKESK. This CDR3 contains 13 residues. Trimming removed 3 bases from V and 9 bases from J, with 12 bases in between.

The chain combines TRBV7-2 with TRBJ1-1; D remains ambiguous. Trimming cost V 3 bases and J 0 bases, with 8 bases left between them. CDR1 is SGHTA, CDR2 FQGNSA, per germline. CDR3 length: 14 residues. DNA of the CDR3: TGTGCCAGCAGCTTCCTGGGTCTGAACACTGAAGCTTTCTTT. Protein sequence: CASSFLGLNTEAFF.

The CDR3 is CASSRGVAEADTQYF. In nucleotides, the CDR3 is TGCGCCAGCAGCCGGGGGGTAGCAGAAGCAGATACGCAGTATTTT. The chain links TRBV5-1 to TRBJ2-3, with TRBD2 matching over 7 bases. Germline-derived CDR1 and CDR2 are SGHRS and YFSETQ. CDR3 length: 15 amino acids. The J segment lost 4 bases and the V segment lost 4 bases, leaving 9 bases of the junction unmatched.

The chain couples TRBV10-2 to TRBJ1-2; D not certain. The germline gives CDR1 WSHSY, CDR2 SAAADI. V was trimmed by 4 bases and J by 0 bases, leaving 9 bases between them. The CDR3 runs 14 residues. Here the CDR3 DNA reads TGCGCCAGCAGTGTGCAGGAAGCTAACTATGGCTACACCTTC. Residues: CASSVQEANYGYTF.

The CDR3 region is CASSQERKSTQYF. Written as DNA, the CDR3 is TGCGCCAGCAGCCAAGAGAGAAAAAGTACGCAGTATTTT. V usage is TRBV4-1 and J usage is TRBJ2-3; D is undetermined. Deletions cut 0 bases from V and 8 bases from J, with 9 bases between. Germline V lookup: CDR1 MGHRA, CDR2 YSYEKL. The CDR3 extends over 13 amino acids.

The chain carries TRBV19 and TRBJ1-5, with D possibly TRBD1 on 5 matching bases. The CDR3 is 15 amino acids. The germline V gene has CDR1 LNHDA and CDR2 SQIVND (reference sequence). Trimming removed 5 bases from V and 6 bases from J, with 17 bases in between. The DNA of the CDR3 is TGTGCCAGTAGTTCCAGGGTCCGGGAGGCTCAGCCCCAGCATTTT. Amino acids: CASSSRVREAQPQHF. Based on the CDR3 plus reference TRBV19 and TRBJ1-5, the full variable domain is DGGITQSPKYLFRKEGQNVTLSCEQNLNHDAMYWYRQDPGQGLRLIYYSQIVNDFQKGDIAEGYSVSREKKESFPLTVTSAQKNPTAFYLCASSSRVREAQPQHFGDGTRLSIL.